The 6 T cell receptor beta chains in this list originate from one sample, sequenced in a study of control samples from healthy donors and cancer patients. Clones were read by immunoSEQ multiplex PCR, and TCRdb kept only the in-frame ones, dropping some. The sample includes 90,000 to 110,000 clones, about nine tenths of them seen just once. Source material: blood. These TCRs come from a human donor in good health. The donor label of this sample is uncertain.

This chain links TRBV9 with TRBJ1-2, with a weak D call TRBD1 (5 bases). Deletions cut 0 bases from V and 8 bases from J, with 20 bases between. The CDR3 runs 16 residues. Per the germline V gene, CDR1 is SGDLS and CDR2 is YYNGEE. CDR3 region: CASSVEDRGTLWGYTF. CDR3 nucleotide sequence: TGTGCCAGCAGCGTAGAAGACCGGGGGACGTTGTGGGGCTACACCTTC.

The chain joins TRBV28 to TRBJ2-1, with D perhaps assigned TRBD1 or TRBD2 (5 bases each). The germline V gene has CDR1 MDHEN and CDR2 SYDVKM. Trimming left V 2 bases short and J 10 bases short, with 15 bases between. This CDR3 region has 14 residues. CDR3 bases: TGTGCCAGCAGTTTACTGGGGGTAGGCAACGAGCAGTTCTTC. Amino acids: CASSLLGVGNEQFF.

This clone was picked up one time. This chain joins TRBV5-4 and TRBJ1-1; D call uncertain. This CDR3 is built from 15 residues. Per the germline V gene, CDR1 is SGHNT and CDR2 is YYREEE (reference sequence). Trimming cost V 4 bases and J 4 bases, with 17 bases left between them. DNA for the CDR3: TGTGCCAGCAGCGCCCAGGCGGGCCTCTTCACTGAAGCTTTCTTT. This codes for CASSAQAGLFTEAFF.

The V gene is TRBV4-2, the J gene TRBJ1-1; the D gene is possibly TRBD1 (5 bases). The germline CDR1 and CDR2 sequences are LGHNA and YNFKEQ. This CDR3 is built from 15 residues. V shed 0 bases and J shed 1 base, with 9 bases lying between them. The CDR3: CASSQDAGGNTEAFF. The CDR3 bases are TGTGCCAGCAGCCAAGACGCGGGGGGGAACACTGAAGCTTTCTTT.

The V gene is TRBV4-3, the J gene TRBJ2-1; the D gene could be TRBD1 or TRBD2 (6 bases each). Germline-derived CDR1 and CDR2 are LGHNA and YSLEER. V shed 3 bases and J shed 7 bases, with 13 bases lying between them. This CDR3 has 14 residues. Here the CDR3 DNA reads TGCGCCAGCAGCCAGGGACGGAGGGGGAATGAGCAGTTCTTC. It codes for CASSQGRRGNEQFF.

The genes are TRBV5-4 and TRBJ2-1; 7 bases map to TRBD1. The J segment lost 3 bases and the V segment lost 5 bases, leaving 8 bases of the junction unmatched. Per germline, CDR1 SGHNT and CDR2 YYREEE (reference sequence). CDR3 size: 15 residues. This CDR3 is CASSPRGPDYNEQFF. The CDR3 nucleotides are TGTGCCAGCAGTCCAAGGGGGCCGGACTACAATGAGCAGTTCTTC.